The present T cell receptor (beta chain) was sequenced within a study of CD8 T cells in ankylosing spondylitis. General study findings and limits: Disease-linked clones were reportedly significantly enriched in matched ankylosing spondylitis synovial fluid.

TCRdb itself ran the 5' RACE reads through MiXCR, one entry per CDR3 protein. The sample yields some 52,000 distinct CDR3 sequences, about 7% seen once. This CDR3 comprises 12 residues. Germline V gene lookup returns CDR1 MDHEN and CDR2 SYDVKM. V was clipped by 10 bases and J by 4 bases, with 13 bases between them. With regard to this clonotype: Its antigen is still unknown.

The sequence was obtained from a female donor with ankylosing spondylitis or in good health (not recorded which). What was sequenced was blood, either unsorted or a sorted T cell fraction (not recorded which). The chain links TRBV28 to TRBJ1-1, with a tentative D call TRBD1 (6 bases). CDR3 amino acids: CATTGGVTEAFF. As DNA, the CDR3 is TGTGCCACGACAGGAGGGGTCACTGAAGCTTTCTTT. The variable domain in full, with the rest retrieved from reference TRBV28 and TRBJ1-1, is DVKVTQSSRYLVKRTGEKVFLECVQDMDHENMFWYRQDPGLGLRLIYFSYDVKMKEKGDIPEGYSVSREKKERFSLILESASTNQTSMYLCATTGGVTEAFFGQGTRLTVV.